A single sample is the source of the 15 T cell receptor beta chains below, sequenced in a study of T cells in pancreatic ductal adenocarcinoma listed by TCRdb under 2017. The library was built by means of the immunoSEQ multiplex PCR assay. Not all clones reach the TCRdb copy of this immuneACCESS table, which keeps in-frame sequences only. Checked studies attribute under half of the gap to unresolved V genes and leave the rest unexplained. Across this sample there are 16,000 or so clones, with approximately 90% seen only once. Approximately 16% of the sample goes to the ten largest clones. The pancreatic ductal adenocarcinoma patients who were selected had gone through surgery without receiving any neoadjuvant therapy. The specimen sequenced was PBMCs. The receptors derive from a human donor with pancreatic ductal adenocarcinoma.

The genes are TRBV5-1 and TRBJ2-2; 9 bases are shared with TRBD2. Germline CDR1 and CDR2: SGHRS and YFSETQ. The CDR3 totals 17 residues. The ends lost 7 bases at V and 5 bases at J; junction bases unmatched: 15. Here the CDR3 reads CASFREVSLAGTGELFF. The CDR3 region has the DNA TGCGCCAGCTTCCGGGAGGTCTCTCTAGCGGGAACCGGGGAGCTGTTTTTT.

A single count supports this clone. V gene TRBV7-2 combines with J gene TRBJ1-1; D not certain. The V gene lost 3 bases and the J gene lost 0 bases, with 11 bases spanning the gap. This CDR3 contains 15 residues. Per the germline V gene, CDR1 is SGHTA and CDR2 is FQGNSA. In DNA form, the CDR3 reads TGTGCCAGCAGCTTTCGAAGCCTATTGAACACTGAAGCTTTCTTT. Translation gives CASSFRSLLNTEAFF.

The rearrangement links TRBV10-2 to TRBJ2-3; 16 positions match TRBD2. The CDR3 covers 23 residues. V shed 0 bases and J 3 bases; nucleotides not matched to a gene: 18. CDR1 is WSHSY, CDR2 SAAADI, per germline. The CDR3 region is CASSESTIPGLAGGPDWTDTQYF. The DNA for the CDR3 is TGCGCCAGCAGTGAGTCGACCATTCCGGGACTAGCGGGAGGGCCGGATTGGACAGATACGCAGTATTTT.

This clone was recorded only once. V and J are TRBV4-3 and TRBJ2-7; 7 nucleotides match TRBD1. CDR3 length: 13 residues. Trimming cost V 4 bases and J 5 bases; bases outside gene matches: 5. Looked up from germline, CDR1 is LGHNA and CDR2 is YSLEER. Here the CDR3 reads CASSLDREDEQYF. In DNA form, the CDR3 reads TGCGCCAGCAGCCTAGACAGGGAAGACGAGCAGTACTTC.

Regarding this clone: The same CDR3 can be traced to other DNA sequences in this sample. This chain links TRBV9 with TRBJ2-3; D is perhaps TRBD2 (5 bases). V was shortened by 3 bases and J by 0 bases, with 14 bases between the two germline ends. CDR3 size: 16 residues. The germline V gene has CDR1 SGDLS and CDR2 YYNGEE. The DNA of the CDR3 is TGTGCCAGCAGCGCCCTAGGATGGACTAGCACAGATACGCAGTATTTT. Translation: CASSALGWTSTDTQYF.

The rearrangement uses TRBV19 and TRBJ1-3; D is undetermined. CDR1 and CDR2 (germline): LNHDA, SQIVND (reference sequence). Trimming stripped 8 bases from V and 0 bases from J, with 8 bases between. This CDR3 contains 13 residues. The chain's CDR3 is CASSPSSGNTIYF. The CDR3 DNA sequence: TGTGCCAGTTCCCCGAGCTCTGGAAACACCATATATTTT.

CDR3 in amino acids: CASSEGLEPQHF. For the CDR3, the DNA is TGCGCCAGCAGTGAGGGCTTAGAGCCCCAGCATTTT. The J gene is TRBJ1-5, the V gene TRBV10-2; no clear D. The V end lost 2 bases, the J end lost 8 bases, and 7 bases lay between the germline ends. Germline CDR1 is WSHSY and CDR2 is SAAADI. The CDR3 contains 12 residues.

The rearrangement links TRBV19 to TRBJ1-3, with D possibly matching TRBD1 (6 bases). Germline CDR1 reads LNHDA; CDR2 reads SQIVND (reference sequence). CDR3 length: 15 residues. V was pared by 5 bases and J by 4 bases, with 15 bases between. The CDR3 region has the DNA TGTGCCAGTAGTTACAGGGATGTCGACGGAAACACCATATATTTT. The encoded protein is CASSYRDVDGNTIYF.

The rearrangement links TRBV6-5 to TRBJ1-1, with 9 bases matching TRBD1. CDR3 length equals 16 residues. The ends lost 2 bases at V and 3 bases at J; junction bases unmatched: 7. Looked up from germline, CDR1 is MNHEY and CDR2 is SVGAGI. DNA for the CDR3: TGTGCCAGCAGTTACCAAATACAGGGGGCGTACACTGAAGCTTTCTTT. As protein: CASSYQIQGAYTEAFF.

The V gene is TRBV27, the J gene TRBJ1-2, with TRBD1 identical over 10 bases. CDR1 is MNHEY and CDR2 is SMNVEV in the germline V gene (reference sequence). The trim removed 0 bases at V and 1 base at J, leaving 5 bases unmatched. The CDR3 loop spans 17 amino acids. The CDR3 sequence: CASSLSLGTGDNYGYTF. CDR3 coding DNA: TGTGCCAGCAGTTTATCTCTCGGGACAGGGGATAACTATGGCTACACCTTC.

This clone was seen a handful of times. This chain connects TRBV7-3 to TRBJ1-1, with 8 bases aligning to TRBD1. Per germline, CDR1 SGHTA and CDR2 FQGTGA. V lost 6 bases and J lost 7; bases outside the gene matches: 4. The CDR3 length is 12 residues. CDR3 residues: CASSSGTGEAFF. CDR3 sequence (DNA): TGTGCCAGCAGTTCCGGGACAGGTGAAGCTTTCTTT.

The chain joins TRBV4-2 to TRBJ1-2; 9 nucleotides match TRBD1. The CDR3 is 15 amino acids. V lost 3 bases, J lost 0 bases, and 2 bases stayed unmatched. Germline CDR1 and CDR2: LGHNA and YNFKEQ. CDR3 loop: CASSQTGGANYGYTF. CDR3 coding DNA: TGTGCCAGCAGCCAGACAGGGGGAGCTAACTATGGCTACACCTTC.

This chain uses TRBV10-3 with TRBJ2-6; D remains ambiguous. The V gene's germline CDR1 is ENHRY and CDR2 SYGVKD. The V and J ends lost 4 bases and 2 bases respectively, with 12 bases between them. There are 16 residues in the CDR3. CDR3: CAISGSTLPGANVLTF. DNA for the CDR3: TGTGCCATCAGTGGCTCAACCTTACCTGGGGCCAACGTCCTGACTTTC.

V is TRBV27 and J is TRBJ1-6; 9 bases match TRBD1. CDR3 length equals 17 residues. Germline V gene sequence: CDR1 MNHEY, CDR2 SMNVEV (reference sequence). After removal of 2 bases from V and 7 bases from J, the junction contained 9 bases not matched to a gene. The CDR3, as DNA: TGTGCCAGCAGTTTACGACCCTCCGGGACAGGGAATTCACCCCTCCACTTT. The encoded protein is CASSLRPSGTGNSPLHF.

The J gene is TRBJ1-3, the V gene TRBV19; D not resolved. CDR1 and CDR2 (germline): LNHDA, SQIVND (reference sequence). The V end was cut by 5 bases, the J end by 8 bases, with 28 bases between. The CDR3 contains 18 residues. The CDR3 sequence: CASSYQDPLGRRLDTIYF. The CDR3 region has the DNA TGTGCCAGTAGTTACCAAGATCCCCTCGGTCGGAGGCTGGACACCATATATTTT.